This T cell receptor beta chain came from a study of cytomegalovirus exposure and HLA in healthy donors. Study context: An early release of data contained some 80 million unique TCRs, which came from HLA-typed donors.

About this clone itself: Its antigen is still unknown.

13 Jbeta primers and 60 Vbeta primers were used for the PCR. The protocol was immunoSEQ multiplex PCR, while the TCRdb copy is restricted to in-frame clones and leaves out a portion. The table includes fewer than 200,000 clones, more than 80% detected once. The study's findings and limits: According to reports, the classifier identified cytomegalovirus status with high specificity and sensitivity. In a later analysis, the majority of CMV-associated beta chains seemingly showed HLA restriction. Later analysis identified several of the most significant clusters that appeared linked to common viral pathogens.

Looked up from germline, CDR1 is SGHTS and CDR2 is YDEGEE. This CDR3 has 14 amino acids. Trimming took 4 bases from V and 4 from J, leaving 14 bases between them. The sample taken for sequencing was PBMCs. The chain recombines TRBV5-8 with TRBJ1-2; D unresolved. The TCR originated in a woman under 30 in good health and CMV-seropositive. CDR3 nucleotides: TGTGCCAGCAGCCCCTGGAGAGTATCCTATGGCTACACCTTC. Translation gives CASSPWRVSYGYTF.